The present T cell receptor beta chain was sequenced within a study of blood T cell repertoires in COVID-19. Study as a whole: Acute-phase and convalescent COVID-19 samples originated in the United States, Italy and Spain. The cDNA or gDNA used as material had been derived from T cells, B-cell-depleted T cells, or PBMCs.

Per germline, CDR1 SGHRS and CDR2 YFSETQ. V was pared by 3 bases and J by 3 bases, with 12 bases between. This CDR3 comprises 14 residues. As originally analysed: The assay estimated nucleated cells by amplifying reference gene primers. The data were produced by immunoSEQ multiplex PCR, yet TCRdb's version contains in-frame clones alone and is incomplete. That table is the source of V, J and clone size, and D and trimming were worked out from the DNA. This table has 55,000 to 80,000 clones, around 90% appearing once. The chain recombines TRBV5-1 with TRBJ1-1, with TRBD1 as a possible D gene (6 bases). Sample: peripheral blood. The source is a man aged 45-60 years with acute or convalescent COVID-19. CDR3: CASSSQGFYTEAFF. DNA for the CDR3: TGCGCCAGCAGCTCCCAGGGGTTTTACACTGAAGCTTTCTTT.